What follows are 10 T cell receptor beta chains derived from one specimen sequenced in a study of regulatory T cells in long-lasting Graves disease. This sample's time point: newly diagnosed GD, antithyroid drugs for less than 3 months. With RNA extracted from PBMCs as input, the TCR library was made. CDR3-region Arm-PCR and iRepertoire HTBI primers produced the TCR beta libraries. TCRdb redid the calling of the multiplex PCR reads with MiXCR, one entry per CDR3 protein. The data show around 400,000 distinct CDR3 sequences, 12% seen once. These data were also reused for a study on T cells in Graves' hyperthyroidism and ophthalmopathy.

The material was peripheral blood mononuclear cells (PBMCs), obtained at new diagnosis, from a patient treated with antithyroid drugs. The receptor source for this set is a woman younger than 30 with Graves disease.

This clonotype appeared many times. DNA of the CDR3: TGTGCCAGCAGCGGCCTTGCAGACTACCCCAACACCGGGGAGCTGTTTTTT. Protein: CASSGLADYPNTGELFF. The rearrangement uses TRBV13 and TRBJ2-2; D possibly corresponds to TRBD2 (5 bases). The germline CDR1 and CDR2 sequences are PRHDT and FYEKMQ (reference sequence). V was trimmed by 5 bases and J by 2 bases, leaving 18 bases between them. CDR3 length: 17 residues.

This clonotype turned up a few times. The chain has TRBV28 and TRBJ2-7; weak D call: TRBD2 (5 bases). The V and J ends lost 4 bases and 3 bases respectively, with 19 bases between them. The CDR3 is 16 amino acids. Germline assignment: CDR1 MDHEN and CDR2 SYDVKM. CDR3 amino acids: CASSSLISALIYEQYF. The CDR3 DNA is TGTGCCAGCAGTTCCCTCATTAGCGCTCTAATCTACGAGCAGTACTTC. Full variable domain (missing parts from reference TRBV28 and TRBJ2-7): DVKVTQSSRYLVKRTGEKVFLECVQDMDHENMFWYRQDPGLGLRLIYFSYDVKMKEKGDIPEGYSVSREKKERFSLILESASTNQTSMYLCASSSLISALIYEQYFGPGTRLTVT.

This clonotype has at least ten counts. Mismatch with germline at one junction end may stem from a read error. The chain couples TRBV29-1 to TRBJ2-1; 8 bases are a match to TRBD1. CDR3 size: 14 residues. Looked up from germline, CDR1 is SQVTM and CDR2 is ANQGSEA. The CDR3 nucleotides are TGCAGCGCTGAAGGACAGGGCCGCTACAATGAGCAGTTCTTC. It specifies CSAEGQGRYNEQFF.

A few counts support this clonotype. CDR3 sequence (DNA): TGTGCCAGCAGCTTAGATGGTCCTCCCAGCGGGAGGGCCTCCGGGGAGCTGTTTTTT. Translating gives CASSLDGPPSGRASGELFF. This chain connects TRBV7-9 to TRBJ2-2; 10 nucleotides agree with TRBD2. Germline V gives CDR1 SEHNR, CDR2 FQNEAQ (reference sequence). Trimming removed 1 base from V and 6 bases from J; junction bases left unmatched: 14. The CDR3 contains 19 residues.

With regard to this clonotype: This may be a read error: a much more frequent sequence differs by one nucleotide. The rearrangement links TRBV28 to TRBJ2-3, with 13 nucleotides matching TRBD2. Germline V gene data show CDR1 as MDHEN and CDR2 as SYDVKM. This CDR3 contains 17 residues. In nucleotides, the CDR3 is TGTGCCTGCAGTTCCGGGACTAGCGGGACCCCCCCAGATACGCAGTATTTT. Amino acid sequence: CACSSGTSGTPPDTQYF.

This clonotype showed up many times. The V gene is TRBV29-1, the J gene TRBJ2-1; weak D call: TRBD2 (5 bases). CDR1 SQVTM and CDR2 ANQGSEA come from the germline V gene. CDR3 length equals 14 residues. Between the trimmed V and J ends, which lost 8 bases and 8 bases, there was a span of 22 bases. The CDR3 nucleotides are TGCAGCTCCCAATCGGGCTGGAAGAGGGATGAGCAGTTCTTC. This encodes CSSQSGWKRDEQFF.

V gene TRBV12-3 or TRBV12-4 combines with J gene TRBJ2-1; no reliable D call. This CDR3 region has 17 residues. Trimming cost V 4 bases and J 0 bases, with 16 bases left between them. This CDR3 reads CASSSQSTSDSYNEQFF. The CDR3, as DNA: TGTGCCAGCAGTTCACAATCAACATCCGACTCCTACAATGAGCAGTTCTTC.

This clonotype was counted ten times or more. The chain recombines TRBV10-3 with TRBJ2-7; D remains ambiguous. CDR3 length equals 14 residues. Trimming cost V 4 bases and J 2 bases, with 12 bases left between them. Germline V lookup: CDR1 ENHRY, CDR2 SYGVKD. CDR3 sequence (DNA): TGTGCCATCAGTGCAGGCCAGCTCGCCTACGAGCAGTACGTC. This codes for CAISAGQLAYEQYV.

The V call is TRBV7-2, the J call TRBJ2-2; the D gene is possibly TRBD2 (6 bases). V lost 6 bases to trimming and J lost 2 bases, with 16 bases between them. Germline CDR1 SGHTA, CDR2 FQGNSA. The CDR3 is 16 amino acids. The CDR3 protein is CASRNTGTANTGELFF. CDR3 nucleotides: TGTGCCAGCAGAAATACCGGGACTGCAAACACCGGGGAGCTGTTTTTT.

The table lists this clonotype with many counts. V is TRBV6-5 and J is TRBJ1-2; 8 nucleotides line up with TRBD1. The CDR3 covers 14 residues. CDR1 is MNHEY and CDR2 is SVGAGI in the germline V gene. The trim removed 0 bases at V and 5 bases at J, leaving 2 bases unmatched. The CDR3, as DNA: TGTGCCAGCAGTTACTCGGACAGGGCTTATGGCTACACCTTC. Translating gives CASSYSDRAYGYTF.